The T cell receptor beta chain described here comes from a study of blood T cell repertoires in COVID-19. Study-level information: Samples taken during acute and convalescent COVID-19 were collected in the United States, Italy and Spain. T cells, B-cell-depleted T cells, or PBMCs supplied cDNA or gDNA.

Recruited during active infection, patients (from Seattle) were subsequently followed longitudinally. Study processing details: Reference gene primers were amplified, and this amplification served to estimate nucleated cell counts. The method was immunoSEQ multiplex PCR; TCRdb's version includes in-frame clones alone and lacks a portion of them. V and J calls and clone size are as listed in that table; D and trimming were resolved from the DNA. The repertoire holds about 190,000 clones, with around 76% as singletons. Trimming cost V 6 bases and J 4 bases; bases outside gene matches: 10. This CDR3 is built from 16 residues. Germline CDR1 and CDR2: LNHDA and SQIVND (reference sequence).

The genes are TRBV19 and TRBJ1-5, with 9 bases lining up with TRBD1. Material: peripheral blood. The receptor was derived from a woman in her fifties or sixties with COVID-19, enrolled during active disease. For the CDR3, the DNA is TGTGCCAGTAGCCTGACTGGGACAGGGAAAAATCAGCCCCAGCATTTT. Translating it yields CASSLTGTGKNQPQHF.